The present T cell receptor beta chain was sequenced within a study of CD8 T cells in ankylosing spondylitis. Remarks on this clonotype: Its cognate antigen is unknown.

Study-wide findings and caveats: Blood of patients with ankylosing spondylitis appeared to be characterized by a TCR beta motif of eight highly homologous variants. According to the report, clones linked to the disease were significantly enriched in matched synovial fluid samples taken from ankylosing spondylitis patients.

MiXCR, run by TCRdb on the 5' RACE reads, gives a single entry per CDR3 protein. The data show over 700,000 distinct CDR3 sequences, about 20% seen once. This CDR3 spans 19 amino acids. V shed 7 bases and J 0 bases; nucleotides not matched to a gene: 14. Germline lookup yields CDR1 MNHNS and CDR2 SASEGT. The J gene is TRBJ2-6, the V gene TRBV6-1, with 8 bases fitting TRBD1. This TCR was recovered from a male donor with ankylosing spondylitis. Sequenced input: blood, either unsorted or a sorted T cell fraction (not recorded which). CDR3 sequence: CASTRGQGTPLSGANVLTF. CDR3 coding DNA: TGTGCCAGCACCCGAGGACAGGGAACTCCTCTCTCTGGGGCCAACGTCCTGACTTTC.